This entry concerns a single T cell receptor beta chain. The specificity of this receptor is unknown. The sample holds no much larger clone one base away, and base qualities are not on file. The CDR3 covers 15 residues, taking in both the cysteine and the phenylalanine. CDR3 DNA is the only sequence kept; it has 45 bases, read in frame from the first base. Reading the germline V gene (reference sequence) gives CDR1 SGHNT and CDR2 YYREEE. The junction carries 11 bases between V and J, which are trimmed by 4 bases and 0 bases respectively. The sample originates from a study of sequential checkpoint blockade in melanoma (dated by TCRdb to the late 2010s). A note on the overall study: Using 1:1 randomization, the trial assigned patients either to first-line nivolumab followed by ipilimumab (arm A) or to ipilimumab followed by nivolumab (arm B). Both trial sequences were followed by maintenance nivolumab. Broad study findings and their caveats: The model for predicting response that combines TCR metrics with mutation burden needs to be validated in larger, independent patient cohorts.

Reading the label with the study, this specimen's treatment or condition is: randomized to nivolumab then ipilimumab (arm A) or the reverse (arm B). Prior DNA-damaging chemotherapy had not been received by any trial patient. On a FACS Aria II flow cytometer, live CD3+CD8+ cells that were negative for CD19 and CD56 were sorted from thawed PBMCs. Samples came from patients with melanoma in CheckMate 064, a randomized, open-label phase II trial of sequential checkpoint blockade. Peripheral blood mononuclear cells were obtained through leukapheresis, purified using Ficoll-Paque, and frozen in human serum containing about 9.3% DMSO. Immediately after sorting, the purity of sorted blood CD3+CD8+ cells was verified to be >98%, after which DNA was extracted. The immunoSEQ Assay was used to immunosequence TCRbeta CDR3 regions from genomic DNA. Genomic DNA was amplified by bias-controlled multiplex PCR before high-throughput sequencing. From the authors' description of their analysis: To quantify the absolute abundance of each unique TCRbeta CDR3 region, the sequences were collapsed and filtered. Clonality, defined as 1 minus Pielou's evenness, was calculated using productive rearrangements only. A previously published method was used to identify clones whose frequencies were significantly greater in on-treatment samples than in baseline samples. TCRdb provides this immuneACCESS table in a form limited to in-frame rearrangements. Some clones are lacking; in checked studies, under half of them reflect an unresolved V gene, and why the rest are absent is not known. V and J calls and clone size are those listed in that table; D and trimming were worked out from the DNA. The table for this sample lists roughly 30,000 clones; 83% of them were counted only once. About 15% of the sample rests with the top ten.

This TCR was sampled from a human donor with melanoma. In this chain, TRBV5-4 is recombined with TRBJ1-3; there is no confident call for the D gene. The material sequenced was CD8+ T cells sorted from blood (inferred from file names), taken from a patient given nivolumab and ipilimumab in sequence. The encoded CDR3 is CASSRRENSGNTIYF. The DNA is as follows: TGTGCCAGCAGCAGACGGGAGAACTCTGGAAACACCATATATTTT.